This T cell receptor (beta chain) was obtained from a study of patients and donors after allogeneic stem cell transplantation. TCRdb independently ran MiXCR on the RT-PCR reads; one entry per CDR3 protein. Of over 400,000 distinct CDR3 sequences in the sample, 16% were seen once. V shed 3 bases and J shed 0 bases, with 15 bases lying between them. Germline V gives CDR1 SNHLY, CDR2 FYNNEI. The CDR3 contains 17 residues. This clonotype was seen more than once but under ten times. The receptor comes from a human donor who was either an allogeneic HSCT recipient or a stem cell or donor lymphocyte infusion donor (not recorded which). It is not recorded whose cells these are; they may come from a transplant donor. The V and J genes are TRBV2 and TRBJ2-1, with D perhaps matching TRBD2 (6 bases). The sequenced material came from blood, either unsorted or a sorted T cell fraction (not recorded which). The CDR3 protein is CASSEALGGVSYNEQFF. For the CDR3, the DNA is TGTGCCAGCAGTGAGGCCCTCGGGGGAGTCTCCTACAATGAGCAGTTCTTC.